One TCR beta chain is described in this entry. Its antigen is still unknown. Base qualities are missing; no much larger clone stands one base away. The entry originates in a study of T cell changes during pregnancy in multiple sclerosis (dated by TCRdb to between 2018 and 2021). Background for the entire study: Changes in the T cell repertoire over the course of pregnancy were examined in this study in women with multiple sclerosis.

Receptors were amplified or captured by the immunoSEQ multiplex PCR assay. Sourced from immuneACCESS, this table was stored by TCRdb with only in-frame sequences that have V and J called. A share of the clones is absent; for the studies checked, an unresolved V gene accounts for under half, and the remainder has no known explanation. The sample table holds around 56,000 clones, of which approximately 90% were seen once. Less than 3.5% of the sample is in the top ten clones. Measured from the cysteine to the phenylalanine, the CDR3 is 15 residues long. Only the CDR3 DNA is retained, 45 bases long and in frame from the first base. CDR1 and CDR2 are drawn from the germline V gene: SGHTS, YDEGEE. V lost 1 base and J lost 0 bases, and the count of bases not matched to a germline gene is 0.

Sequencing used peripheral blood, obtained in the third trimester of pregnancy. The sequence derives from a female donor in good health, enrolled as a control in a pregnancy study. The sequence links TRBV5-8 to TRBJ2-3; a stretch of 9 junction bases matches TRBD2. CDR3 loop: CASSLTSGSTDTQYF. The nucleotides read TGTGCCAGCAGCTTGACTAGCGGGAGCACAGATACGCAGTATTTT. Reference TRBV5-8 and TRBJ2-3 genes cover what lies past the CDR3, so the full variable domain is EAGVTQSPTHLIKTRGQQATLRCSPISGHTSVYWYQQALGLGLQFLLWYDEGEERNRGNFPPRFSGRQFPNYSSELNVNALELEDSALYLCASSLTSGSTDTQYFGPGTRLTVL.